This is a list of T cell receptor beta chains from one sample in a study of brain T cells in children with intractable seizures. The protocol was immunoSEQ multiplex PCR, while the TCRdb copy is restricted to in-frame clones and leaves out a portion. Here the sample spans about 350,000 clones, about 94% being singletons. Source: peripheral blood, taken approximately 5 months after surgery. The receptors were sampled from a boy under two years old with tuberous sclerosis and intractable seizures. Both conserved end residues are part of each CDR3.

cdr3_length v_call cdr3_aa
15 TRBV27 CASSGGAPTFNEQFF
14 TRBV14 CASKTSGSGETQYF
11 TRBV6-6 CASSSGTEAFF
13 TRBV12-3/TRBV12-4 CASSFGTTYEQYF
16 TRBV24-1 CATSAPSRGGAETQYF
17 TRBV7-9 CASSSRRGTGTNEKLFF
14 TRBV30 CAWKRTGEFEKLFF
16 TRBV19 CASSPFFSGRNYGYTF
12 TRBV11-2 CASSSLGERQFF
14 TRBV15 CATSPQLSGNTIYF
15 TRBV4-2 CASSQVSGTLNEQFF
12 TRBV5-5 CASSPGRPEAFF
11 TRBV13 CASSELGTQYF
12 TRBV19 CATGTGGGEQYF
15 TRBV21-1 CASSNSGTGANVLTF
15 TRBV7-2 CASSFTTGGSNEQFF
12 TRBV10-3 CAISGAGNTIYF
13 TRBV7-9 CASSLQGDSPLHF
15 TRBV10-3 CASSHTWDRDYGYTF
15 TRBV6-1 CASSEEAGYQETQYF
14 TRBV27 CASRRTRDTGELFF
15 TRBV7-9 CASSPLTSGKNIQYF
17 TRBV14 CASSHVDRADPDYGYTF
13 TRBV12-3/TRBV12-4 CASSSIRGYEQYF
15 TRBV7-8 CASSSWTSGRNEQFF
15 TRBV2 CASSPTDREGTEAFF
17 TRBV10-3 CAISENRDRGRSSTQYF
15 TRBV7-9 CASSSRTLEQETQYF
15 TRBV7-7 CASSLVAGGGQPQHF
17 TRBV19 CASSPISGRAGSYEQYF
14 TRBV11-2 CASNPWGVNTEAFF
12 TRBV29-1 CSVEDRRNTIYF
15 TRBV19 CASSPEGTRTDTQYF
15 TRBV28 CASSLLDRTRETQYF
16 TRBV11-3 CASSLEGGRNTGELFF
15 TRBV19 CASSIGSYSGNTIYF
14 TRBV6-5 CASSSPGSSPPLHF